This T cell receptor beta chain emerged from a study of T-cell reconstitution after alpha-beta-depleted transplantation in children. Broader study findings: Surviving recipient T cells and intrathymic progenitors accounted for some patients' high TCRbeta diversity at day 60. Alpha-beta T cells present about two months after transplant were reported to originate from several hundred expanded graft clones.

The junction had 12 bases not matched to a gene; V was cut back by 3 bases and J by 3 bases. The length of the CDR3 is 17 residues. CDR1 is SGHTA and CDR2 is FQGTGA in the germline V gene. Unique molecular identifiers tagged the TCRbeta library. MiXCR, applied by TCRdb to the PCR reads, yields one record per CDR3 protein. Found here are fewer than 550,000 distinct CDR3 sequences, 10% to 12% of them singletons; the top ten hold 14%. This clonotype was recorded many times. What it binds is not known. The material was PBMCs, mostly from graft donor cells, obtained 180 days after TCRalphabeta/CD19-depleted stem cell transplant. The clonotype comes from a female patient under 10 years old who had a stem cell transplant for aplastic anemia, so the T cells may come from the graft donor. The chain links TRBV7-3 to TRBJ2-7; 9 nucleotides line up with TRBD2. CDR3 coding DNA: TGTGCCAGCAGCTTCTCTTCGAGGACTAGCGCCTTCTACGAGCAGTACTTC. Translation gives CASSFSSRTSAFYEQYF.